This T cell receptor beta chain appears in the sequencing data of a study of blood T cell repertoires in COVID-19. The repertoire was sequenced with immunoSEQ multiplex PCR; TCRdb's copy has only in-frame clones and lacks some. The repertoire holds 250,000 or so clones, approximately 86% seen once, with approximately 6.8% in the top ten. This CDR3 has 15 residues. Germline V lookup: CDR1 SEHNR, CDR2 FQNEAQ (reference sequence). V lost 7 bases, J lost 2 bases, and 8 bases stayed unmatched. The chain couples TRBV7-9 to TRBJ2-5; 9 nucleotides align to TRBD2. Sequencing was carried out using peripheral blood. The sequence was collected from a woman aged 70-85 years with active or convalescent COVID-19. The CDR3 spells CASTYSGGAQETQYF. In DNA form, the CDR3 reads TGTGCCAGCACCTATAGCGGGGGAGCTCAAGAGACCCAGTACTTC. The whole variable domain, filled in from reference TRBV7-9 and TRBJ2-5, reads DTGVSQNPRHKITKRGQNVTFRCDPISEHNRLYWYRQTLGQGPEFLTYFQNEAQLEKSRLLSDRFSAERPKGSFSTLEIQRTEQGDSAMYLCASTYSGGAQETQYFGPGTRLLVL.